The present TCR beta chain was sequenced within a study of blood T cell repertoires in COVID-19. Across under 25 US areas, participants ranged in age from about 18 to 90 years. Participants' reported clinical history set cohort assignment. Before being deemed recovered, Cohort 3 donors had two negative PCRs, clearance, or symptom resolution. Under the authors' procedure: For nucleated cells, counts were estimated from reference gene primer amplification. Profiling relied on immunoSEQ multiplex PCR, and the TCRdb table lists in-frame clones only, not all of them. The DNA was the basis for D and trimming; V, J and clone size are from that table. Among about 100,000 clones, around 85% were seen once, and the ten largest hold less than 3.5%. The CDR3 has 11 residues. V lost 5 bases, J lost 7 bases, and 12 bases lay in between. CDR1 and CDR2 from the germline V gene are GTSNPN and SVGIG (reference sequence).

Source material: PBMCs or T cells enriched from blood (not recorded which). The origin of this receptor is a woman aged 45-65 years who had recovered from COVID-19. This chain links TRBV30 with TRBJ2-7, with D maybe TRBD2 (6 bases). CDR3 sequence: CAWRPEGEQYF. CDR3 DNA sequence: TGTGCCTGGCGACCGGAGGGGGAGCAGTACTTC.